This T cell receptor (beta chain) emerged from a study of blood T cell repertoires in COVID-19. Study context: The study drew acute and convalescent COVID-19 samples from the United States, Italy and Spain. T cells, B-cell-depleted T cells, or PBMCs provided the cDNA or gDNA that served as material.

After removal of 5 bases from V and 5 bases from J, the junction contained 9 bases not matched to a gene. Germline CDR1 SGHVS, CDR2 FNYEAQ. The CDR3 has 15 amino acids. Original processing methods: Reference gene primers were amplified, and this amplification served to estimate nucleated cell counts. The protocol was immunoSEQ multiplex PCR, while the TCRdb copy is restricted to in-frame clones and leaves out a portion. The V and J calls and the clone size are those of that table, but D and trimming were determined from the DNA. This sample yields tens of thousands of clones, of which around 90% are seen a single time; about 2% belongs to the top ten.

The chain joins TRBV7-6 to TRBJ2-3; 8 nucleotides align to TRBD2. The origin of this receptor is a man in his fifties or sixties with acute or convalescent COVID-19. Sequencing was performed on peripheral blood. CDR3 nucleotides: TGTGCCAGCAGCCTATCCGGGAGGGCCAGAGATACGCAGTATTTT. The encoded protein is CASSLSGRARDTQYF.